The 29 T cell receptor beta chains presented below share a single source sample, sequenced in a study of CD8 T cells in ankylosing spondylitis. TCRdb fed the 5' RACE reads into MiXCR, producing one record per CDR3 protein. The sample records over 450,000 distinct CDR3 sequences, 12% being singletons. Study-wide results and caveats: Ankylosing spondylitis blood seemed to carry a telltale TCR beta motif made of eight or nine highly homologous variants.

No antigens are known for them. The specimen was blood, either unsorted or a sorted T cell fraction (not recorded which). These receptors all come from a male donor with ankylosing spondylitis.

Many counts were recorded for this clonotype. The chain uses TRBV5-1 and TRBJ1-1; weak D call: TRBD1 (6 bases). The CDR3 is 17 amino acids. From germline, CDR1 is SGHRS and CDR2 YFSETQ. V shed 4 bases and J shed 4 bases, with 23 bases lying between them. CDR3 protein: CASSPLTDSLRFTEAFF. The CDR3 DNA is TGCGCCAGCAGCCCCCTGACGGACAGTTTGCGTTTCACTGAAGCTTTCTTT.

The V and J genes are TRBV9 and TRBJ1-5; D ambiguous. The V end was cut by 2 bases, the J end by 0 bases, with 3 bases between. The CDR3 totals 13 residues. CDR1 and CDR2 (germline): SGDLS, YYNGEE. Here the CDR3 DNA reads TGTGCCAGCAGCGTCTCTAGCAATCAGCCCCAGCATTTT. This sequence encodes CASSVSSNQPQHF.

The rearrangement links TRBV4-2 to TRBJ1-2, with TRBD1 matching over 11 bases. The CDR3 has 17 residues. CDR1 and CDR2 from the germline V gene are LGHNA and YNFKEQ. V was clipped by 2 bases and J by 5 bases; unmatched bases: 10. The CDR3 coding sequence is TGTGCCAGCAGCCAACAAGAGGGGACAGGGGGTCGATATGGCTACACCTTC. It yields the protein CASSQQEGTGGRYGYTF.

This clonotype appeared once. The CDR3 is CASSESGLNTQYF. DNA for the CDR3: TGCGCCAGCAGTGAGTCGGGGTTAAATACGCAGTATTTT. The chain joins TRBV10-1 to TRBJ2-3; no firm D call. The CDR3 is 13 residues long. Trimming removed 0 bases from V and 7 bases from J, with 8 bases in between. Germline CDR1 reads WNHNN; CDR2 reads SYGVQD (reference sequence).

At least ten counts were recorded for this clonotype. This chain links TRBV11-3 with TRBJ2-1; TRBD2 matches 10 bases. The CDR3 contains 15 residues. Germline V gene sequence: CDR1 SGHNT, CDR2 YENEEA. After removal of 5 bases from V and 7 bases from J, the junction contained 8 bases not matched to a gene. The CDR3 loop reads CASSPRLAGNNEQFF. The DNA for the CDR3 is TGTGCCAGCAGCCCTCGACTAGCGGGCAATAATGAGCAGTTCTTC.

This sequence joins TRBV7-8 and TRBJ2-7; TRBD2 matches 9 bases. J lost 6 bases, V lost 5 bases, and 5 bases had no gene match. CDR3 length equals 13 residues. Germline-derived CDR1 and CDR2 are SGHVS and FQNEAQ. The CDR3 sequence is CASSLSGGREQYV. The CDR3 DNA follows: TGTGCCAGCAGCCTTAGCGGGGGCCGCGAGCAGTACGTC.

The chain is built from TRBV6-5 and TRBJ1-2; a possible D gene is TRBD1 (5 bases). The V end was cut by 0 bases, the J end by 7 bases, with 9 bases between. Germline-derived CDR1 and CDR2 are MNHEY and SVGAGI. The CDR3 consists of 13 residues. CDR3 residues: CASSYSTGGGYTF. DNA for the CDR3: TGTGCCAGCAGTTACTCCACCGGGGGTGGCTACACCTTC.

This clonotype has more than one count but fewer than ten. The chain employs TRBV28 and TRBJ1-2; D is unresolved. The CDR3 is 13 residues long. Trimming left V 6 bases short and J 4 bases short, with 12 bases between. CDR1 is MDHEN, CDR2 SYDVKM, per germline. The CDR3 nucleotides read TGTGCCAGCAGGGTATCTCAGCTCTATGGCTACACCTTC. This translates into CASRVSQLYGYTF.

This clonotype was counted only a few times. The rearrangement joins TRBV24-1 to TRBJ2-2; the match to TRBD1 covers 7 bases. The V gene end was trimmed by 4 bases and the J gene end by 7 bases; junction bases not matched to a gene: 2. The CDR3 is 13 amino acids. CDR1 and CDR2 (germline): KGHDR, SFDVKD. The CDR3 here is CATSDRQGGELFF. The CDR3 DNA is TGTGCCACCAGTGACCGACAGGGCGGGGAGCTGTTTTTT.

V usage is TRBV20-1 and J usage is TRBJ2-3, with D uncertain. Germline values: CDR1 DFQATT, CDR2 SNEGSKA (reference sequence). V gave up 2 bases and J gave up 1 base, with 7 bases separating them. The CDR3 length is 13 residues. DNA for the CDR3: TGCAGTGCTAGATTGTCCGGCACAGATACGCAGTATTTT. As protein: CSARLSGTDTQYF.

Many counts were recorded for this clonotype. The chain is built from TRBV19 and TRBJ2-1, with 10 bases identical to TRBD1. This CDR3 spans 14 amino acids. V lost 3 bases to trimming and J lost 9 bases; unmatched junction nucleotides: 5. Germline V gives CDR1 LNHDA, CDR2 SQIVND (reference sequence). DNA of the CDR3: TGTGCCAGTAGTATCTGGGACAGGGGTAGTGAGCAGTTCTTC. Protein: CASSIWDRGSEQFF.

There are many counts of this clonotype. The chain couples TRBV5-1 to TRBJ2-1; D assignment may be TRBD1 or TRBD2 (7 bases each). CDR1 is SGHRS and CDR2 is YFSETQ in the germline V gene. CDR3 length equals 18 residues. Trimming left V 6 bases short and J 7 bases short, with 29 bases between. The CDR3 DNA follows: TGCGCCAGCACCACATCCAGGGGGGGTGCATCATCCTGGAATGAGCAGTTCTTC. It translates to CASTTSRGGASSWNEQFF.

The V call is TRBV12-3 or TRBV12-4, the J call TRBJ2-5; D not certain. This CDR3 contains 13 residues. Trimming stripped 5 bases from V and 2 bases from J, with 9 bases between. The CDR3 region is CASSPEIQETQYF. In nucleotides, the CDR3 is TGTGCCAGCAGTCCCGAGATTCAAGAGACCCAGTACTTC.

This sequence joins TRBV5-1 and TRBJ2-7, with TRBD2 identical over 8 bases. The V gene's germline CDR1 is SGHRS and CDR2 YFSETQ. This CDR3 is 15 amino acids long. V shed 0 bases and J 3 bases; nucleotides not matched to a gene: 5. This chain's CDR3 is CASSLGAGGGYEQYV. For the CDR3, the DNA is TGCGCCAGCAGCTTGGGTGCGGGGGGAGGCTACGAGCAGTACGTC.

V usage is TRBV12-3 or TRBV12-4 and J usage is TRBJ1-1; perhaps TRBD1 as D (5 bases). CDR3 length equals 13 residues. V dropped 6 bases and J dropped 11 bases, with 19 bases sitting between them. The CDR3 DNA reads TGTGCCAGCAGCCCCCGTAGGGGCGGTATGGCTTTCTTT. Translating gives CASSPRRGGMAFF.

This clonotype was seen repeatedly, ten times or more. This sequence joins TRBV29-1 and TRBJ2-5, with D possibly TRBD2 on 5 matching bases. Looked up from germline, CDR1 is SQVTM and CDR2 is ANQGSEA. V was trimmed by 5 bases and J by 1 base, leaving 14 bases between them. The CDR3 runs 14 residues. The CDR3 DNA is TGCAGCGTTCCCTCTGGAGGCATCCAAGAGACCCAGTACTTC. It encodes CSVPSGGIQETQYF.

This clonotype was picked up a small number of times. This sequence joins TRBV27 and TRBJ2-7, with no clear D. The V end lost 7 bases, the J end lost 2 bases, and 15 bases lay between the germline ends. The CDR3 loop spans 14 amino acids. Germline CDR1 is MNHEY and CDR2 is SMNVEV (reference sequence). The CDR3 sequence is CASTSLSQTYEQYF. The CDR3 DNA reads TGTGCCAGCACCAGCCTAAGTCAGACCTACGAGCAGTACTTC.

The chain employs TRBV5-1 and TRBJ1-1; D gene uncertain. V lost 2 bases and J lost 0, with 8 bases in between. In germline, CDR1 is SGHRS, CDR2 YFSETQ. The length of the CDR3 is 14 residues. CDR3 nucleotides: TGCGCCAGCAGCTTCACGTATATGAACACTGAAGCTTTCTTT. Translation gives CASSFTYMNTEAFF.

In this sample, this clonotype turned up a few times. The chain links TRBV20-1 to TRBJ2-7; D perhaps matches TRBD2 (5 bases). The CDR3 runs to 14 residues. V was trimmed by 5 bases and J by 1 base, leaving 15 bases between them. Germline assignment: CDR1 DFQATT and CDR2 SNEGSKA (reference sequence). CDR3 in DNA: TGCAGTGCTGACGGCTTTTCGGGGTCCTACGAGCAGTACTTC. Residues: CSADGFSGSYEQYF.

This clonotype was detected once. The gene calls are TRBV6-1 and TRBJ2-1; 7 bases agree with TRBD2. The CDR3 consists of 17 residues. Germline CDR1 MNHNS, CDR2 SASEGT. Trimming cost V 5 bases and J 2 bases; bases outside gene matches: 12. The CDR3 nucleotides read TGTGCCAGCAGTCGGACTTGCGGGAGTATCACCTACAATGAGCAGTTCTTC. Amino acid sequence: CASSRTCGSITYNEQFF.

The chain recombines TRBV24-1 with TRBJ1-2; 10 nucleotides agree with TRBD1. The CDR3 spans 15 residues. Germline CDR1 reads KGHDR; CDR2 reads SFDVKD. V lost 4 bases and J lost 5; bases outside the gene matches: 6. Here the CDR3 DNA reads TGTGCCACCAGTGACTCTGGGACAGGGGATTATGGCTACACCTTC. This encodes CATSDSGTGDYGYTF.

This clonotype was seen a handful of times. The chain has TRBV20-1 and TRBJ1-2; D unclear. The CDR3 is made up of 12 amino acids. V lost 3 bases and J 0 bases, leaving 5 bases between the germline ends. CDR1 and CDR2 from the germline V gene are DFQATT and SNEGSKA (reference sequence). This CDR3 reads CSARPTNYGYTF. The CDR3 DNA reads TGCAGTGCTAGGCCCACTAACTATGGCTACACCTTC.

The V gene is TRBV27, the J gene TRBJ1-4; perhaps TRBD1 as D (6 bases). CDR1 is MNHEY, CDR2 SMNVEV, per germline (reference sequence). The CDR3 sequence is 15 residues long. Trimming left V 0 bases short and J 8 bases short, with 13 bases between. The CDR3 is CASSLSGGLLEKLFF. In nucleotides, the CDR3 is TGTGCCAGCAGTTTATCCGGGGGGCTGTTAGAAAAACTGTTTTTT. The full variable domain, its missing parts supplied by reference TRBV27 and TRBJ1-4, is EAQVTQNPRYLITVTGKKLTVTCSQNMNHEYMSWYRQDPGLGLRQIYYSMNVEVTDKGDVPEGYKVSRKEKRNFPLILESPSPNQTSLYFCASSLSGGLLEKLFFGSGTQLSVL.

The J gene is TRBJ2-4, the V gene TRBV5-6; TRBD1 matches 8 bases. CDR1 SGHDT and CDR2 YYEEEE come from the germline V gene. The CDR3 is 13 amino acids. Unmatched junction bases numbered 3, after V lost 5 bases and J lost 5 bases. The CDR3 nucleotides are TGTGCCAGCAGTGGACAGGGACAAAACATTCAGTACTTC. This encodes CASSGQGQNIQYF.

This clonotype was seen ten or more times. V usage is TRBV11-2 and J usage is TRBJ2-7; 8 bases fit TRBD2. The CDR3 is 13 amino acids. Per germline, CDR1 SGHAT and CDR2 FQNNGV. The V segment lost 4 bases and the J segment 5 bases; nucleotides outside the gene matches: 4. The CDR3, as DNA: TGTGCCAGCAGCTCTTTTAGCGGGAACGAGCAGTACGTC. Translated: CASSSFSGNEQYV.

This clonotype was seen only a few times. The chain has TRBV4-1 and TRBJ1-5; D may be TRBD1 (6 bases). CDR1 MGHRA and CDR2 YSYEKL come from the germline V gene. The CDR3 length is 16 residues. Trimming left V 0 bases short and J 5 bases short, with 14 bases between. CDR3 sequence: CASSQDGGGTHQPQHF. CDR3 DNA: TGCGCCAGCAGCCAAGATGGAGGGGGGACGCATCAGCCCCAGCATTTT.

V gene TRBV12-3 or TRBV12-4 combines with J gene TRBJ2-1; 11 nucleotides align to TRBD2. This CDR3 region has 16 residues. Germline trimming cut 7 bases from V and 0 bases from J; bases unmatched to any gene: 5. The CDR3 spells CASTGLAGISYNEQFF. CDR3 sequence (DNA): TGTGCCAGCACAGGACTAGCGGGCATCTCCTACAATGAGCAGTTCTTC.

This clonotype was counted between two and nine times. The V call is TRBV5-5, the J call TRBJ2-4, with a possible D match to TRBD2 (5 bases). The CDR3 is 15 residues long. CDR1 is SGHKS, CDR2 YYEKEE, per germline (reference sequence). V was cut by 1 base and J by 7 bases, with 15 bases left in between. The CDR3 spells CASSLNTGMGNIQYF. CDR3 coding DNA: TGTGCCAGCAGCTTGAATACGGGAATGGGGAACATTCAGTACTTC.

Many counts were recorded for this clonotype. V and J are TRBV12-3 or TRBV12-4 and TRBJ1-3, with D possibly matching TRBD1 (5 bases). The CDR3 loop spans 13 amino acids. The ends were cut back, 6 bases at V and 4 bases at J, with 10 bases in the middle. CDR3 loop: CASRQGGGNTIYF. The CDR3 region has the DNA TGTGCCAGCAGGCAGGGAGGGGGAAACACCATATATTTT.